The present TCR beta chain was sequenced within a study of a mutant IDH1 vaccine in newly diagnosed glioma. For the study at large: Vaccination started 4-6 weeks after radiotherapy alone, or with temozolomide cycles.

This CDR3 has 15 amino acids. Trimming removed 3 bases from V and 6 bases from J; junction bases left unmatched: 7. Germline lookup yields CDR1 SGHDT and CDR2 YYEEEE. The time point denotes: week 35, safety follow-up. Vaccine doses each comprised 300 ug of mutant IDH1 20-mer peptide, with topical imiquimod. Produced via immunoSEQ multiplex PCR; TCRdb's table is partial and in-frame only. The sample has approximately 61,000 clones, about four fifths seen once. Study results and limitations: Changes to the top peripheral T cell clonotypes appeared unrelated to pseudoprogression.

Comment on this clone: Its target is unknown.

This TCR derives from a man in his forties with glioma. This chain joins TRBV5-6 and TRBJ2-1; 9 bases are shared with TRBD1. Specimen: PBMCs, collected from a glioma patient whose treatment included an IDH1 peptide vaccine. CDR3 DNA sequence: TGTGCCAGCAGCTCGTCCGGGACAGGGAGCAATGAGCAGTTCTTC. Its protein is CASSSSGTGSNEQFF.